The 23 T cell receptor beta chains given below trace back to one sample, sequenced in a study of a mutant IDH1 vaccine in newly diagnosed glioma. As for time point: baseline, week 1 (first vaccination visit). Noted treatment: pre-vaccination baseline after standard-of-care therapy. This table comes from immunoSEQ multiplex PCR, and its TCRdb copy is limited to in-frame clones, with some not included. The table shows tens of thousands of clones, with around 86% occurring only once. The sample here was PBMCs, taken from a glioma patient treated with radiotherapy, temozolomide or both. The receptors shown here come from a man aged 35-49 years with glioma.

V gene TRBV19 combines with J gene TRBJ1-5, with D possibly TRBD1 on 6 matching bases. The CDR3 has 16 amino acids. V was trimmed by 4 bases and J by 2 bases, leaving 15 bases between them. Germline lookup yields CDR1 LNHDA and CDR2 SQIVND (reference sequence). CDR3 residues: CASSTHWGLGNQPQHF. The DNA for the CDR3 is TGTGCCAGTAGTACCCATTGGGGGCTTGGCAATCAGCCCCAGCATTTT.

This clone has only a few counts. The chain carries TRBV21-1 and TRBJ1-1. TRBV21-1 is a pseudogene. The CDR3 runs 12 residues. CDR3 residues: CASSKVDCEAFF. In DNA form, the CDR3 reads TGTGCCAGCAGCAAGGTGGACTGTGAAGCTTTCTTT.

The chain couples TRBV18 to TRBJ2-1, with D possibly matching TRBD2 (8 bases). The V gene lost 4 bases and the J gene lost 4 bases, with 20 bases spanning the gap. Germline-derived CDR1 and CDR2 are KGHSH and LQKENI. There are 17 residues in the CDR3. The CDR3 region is CASSLREGASLYNEQFF. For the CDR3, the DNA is TGTGCCAGCTCACTCCGGGAGGGGGCATCCCTTTACAATGAGCAGTTCTTC.

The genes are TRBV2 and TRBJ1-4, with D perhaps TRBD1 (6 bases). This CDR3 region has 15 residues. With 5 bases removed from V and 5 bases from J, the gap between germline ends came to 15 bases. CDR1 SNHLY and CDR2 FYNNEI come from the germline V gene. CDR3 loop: CASSRFRTVNEKLFF. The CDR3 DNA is TGTGCCAGCAGTAGGTTCCGGACAGTAAATGAAAAACTGTTTTTT.

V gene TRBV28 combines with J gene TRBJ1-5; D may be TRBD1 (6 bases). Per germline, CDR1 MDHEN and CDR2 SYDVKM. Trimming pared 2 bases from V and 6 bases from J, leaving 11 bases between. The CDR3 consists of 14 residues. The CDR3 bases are TGTGCCAGCAGTTTAATGGGGGCAGGTCAGCCCCAGCATTTT. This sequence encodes CASSLMGAGQPQHF.

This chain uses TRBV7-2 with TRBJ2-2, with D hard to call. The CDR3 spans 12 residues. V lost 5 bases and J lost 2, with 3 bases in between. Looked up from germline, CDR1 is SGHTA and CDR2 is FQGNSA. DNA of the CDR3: TGTGCCAGCAGCCGAAACACCGGGGAGCTGTTTTTT. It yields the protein CASSRNTGELFF.

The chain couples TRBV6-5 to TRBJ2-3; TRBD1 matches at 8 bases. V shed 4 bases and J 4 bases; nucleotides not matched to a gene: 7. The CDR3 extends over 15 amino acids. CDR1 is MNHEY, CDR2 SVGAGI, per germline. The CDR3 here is CASSWTGRTSDTQYF. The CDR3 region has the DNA TGTGCCAGCAGTTGGACAGGGAGGACATCAGATACGCAGTATTTT.

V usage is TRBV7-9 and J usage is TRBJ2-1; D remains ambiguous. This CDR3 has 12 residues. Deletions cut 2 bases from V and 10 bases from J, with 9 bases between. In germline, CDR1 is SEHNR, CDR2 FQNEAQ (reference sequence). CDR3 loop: CASSLTVREQFF. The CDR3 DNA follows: TGTGCCAGCAGCTTAACCGTGAGGGAGCAGTTCTTC.

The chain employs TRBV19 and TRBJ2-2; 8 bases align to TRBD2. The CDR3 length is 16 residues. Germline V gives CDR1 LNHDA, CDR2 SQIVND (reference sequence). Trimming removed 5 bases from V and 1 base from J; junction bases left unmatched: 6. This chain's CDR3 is CASSLGLAGNTGELFF. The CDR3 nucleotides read TGTGCCAGTAGTCTCGGTCTAGCGGGGAACACCGGGGAGCTGTTTTTT.

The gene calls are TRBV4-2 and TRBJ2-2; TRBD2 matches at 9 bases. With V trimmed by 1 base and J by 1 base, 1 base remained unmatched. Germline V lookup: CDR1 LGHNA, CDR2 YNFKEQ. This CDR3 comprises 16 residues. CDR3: CASSQGLAENTGELFF. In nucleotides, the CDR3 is TGTGCCAGCAGCCAAGGACTAGCGGAGAACACCGGGGAGCTGTTTTTT.

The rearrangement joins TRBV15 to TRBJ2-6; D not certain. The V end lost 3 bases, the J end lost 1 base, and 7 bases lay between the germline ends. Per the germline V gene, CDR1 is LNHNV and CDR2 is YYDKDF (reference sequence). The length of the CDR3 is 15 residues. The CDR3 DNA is TGTGCCACCAGCAGTCAAGGGTCTGGGGCCAACGTCCTGACTTTC. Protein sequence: CATSSQGSGANVLTF.

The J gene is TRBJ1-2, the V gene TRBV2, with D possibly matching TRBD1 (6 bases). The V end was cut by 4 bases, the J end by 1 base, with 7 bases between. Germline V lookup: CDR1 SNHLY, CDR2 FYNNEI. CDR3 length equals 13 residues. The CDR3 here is CASSVQGNYGYTF. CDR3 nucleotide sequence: TGTGCCAGCAGTGTACAGGGTAACTATGGCTACACCTTC.

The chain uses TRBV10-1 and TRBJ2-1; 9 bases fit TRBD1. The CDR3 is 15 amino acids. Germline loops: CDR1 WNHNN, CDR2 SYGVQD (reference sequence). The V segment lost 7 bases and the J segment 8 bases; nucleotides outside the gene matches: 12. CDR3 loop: CASTISLTGGHEQFF. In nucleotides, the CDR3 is TGCGCCAGCACCATCTCGCTGACAGGGGGTCATGAGCAGTTCTTC.

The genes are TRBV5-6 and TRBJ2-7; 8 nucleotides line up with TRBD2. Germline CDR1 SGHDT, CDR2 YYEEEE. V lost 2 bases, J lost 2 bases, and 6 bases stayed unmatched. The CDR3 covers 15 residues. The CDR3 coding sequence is TGTGCCAGCAGCTTCCGACTAGCGCCAACCTACGAGCAGTACTTC. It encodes CASSFRLAPTYEQYF.

The CDR3 sequence is CASSIAATGELFF. DNA of the CDR3: TGTGCCAGTAGTATAGCCGCTACCGGGGAGCTGTTTTTT. The V gene is TRBV19, the J gene TRBJ2-2; D is uncertain. Germline V lookup: CDR1 LNHDA, CDR2 SQIVND (reference sequence). This CDR3 has 13 amino acids. The V and J ends lost 1 base and 5 bases respectively, with 5 bases between them.

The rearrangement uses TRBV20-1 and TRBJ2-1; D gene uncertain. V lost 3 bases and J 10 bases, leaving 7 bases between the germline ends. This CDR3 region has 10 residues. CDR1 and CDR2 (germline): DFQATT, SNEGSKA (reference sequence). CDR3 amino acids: CSARSGEQFF. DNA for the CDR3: TGCAGTGCTAGGTCAGGCGAGCAGTTCTTC.

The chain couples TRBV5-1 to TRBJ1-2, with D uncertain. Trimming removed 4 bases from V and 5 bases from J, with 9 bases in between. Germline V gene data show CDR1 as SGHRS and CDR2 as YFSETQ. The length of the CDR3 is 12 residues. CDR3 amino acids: CASSLGGYGYTF. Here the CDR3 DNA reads TGCGCCAGCAGCCTAGGAGGTTATGGCTACACCTTC.

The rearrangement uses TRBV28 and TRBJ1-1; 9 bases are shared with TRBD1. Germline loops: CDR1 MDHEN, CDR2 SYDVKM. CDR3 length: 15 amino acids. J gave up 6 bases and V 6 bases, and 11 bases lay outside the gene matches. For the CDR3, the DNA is TGTGCCAGCAGCCAATTGGGACAGGGAAAGCCTGAAGCTTTCTTT. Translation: CASSQLGQGKPEAFF.

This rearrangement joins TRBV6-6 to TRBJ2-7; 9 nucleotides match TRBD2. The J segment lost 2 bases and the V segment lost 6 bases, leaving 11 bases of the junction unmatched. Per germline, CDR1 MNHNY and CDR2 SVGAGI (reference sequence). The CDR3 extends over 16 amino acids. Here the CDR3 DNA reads TGTGCCAGCAGAGGGTTCGTTGCTAGCGGGGCCTACGAGCAGTACTTC. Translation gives CASRGFVASGAYEQYF.

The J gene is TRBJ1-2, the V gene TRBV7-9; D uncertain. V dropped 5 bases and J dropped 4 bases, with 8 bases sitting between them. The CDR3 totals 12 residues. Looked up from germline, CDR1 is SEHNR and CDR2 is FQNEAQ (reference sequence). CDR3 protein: CASSGEGYGYTF. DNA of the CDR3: TGTGCCAGCAGCGGGGAGGGCTATGGCTACACCTTC.

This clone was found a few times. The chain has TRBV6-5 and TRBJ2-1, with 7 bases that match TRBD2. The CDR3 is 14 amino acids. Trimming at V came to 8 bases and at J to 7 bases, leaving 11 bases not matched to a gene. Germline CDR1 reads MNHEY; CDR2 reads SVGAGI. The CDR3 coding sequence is TGTGCCAGCCACGGTGGAAGCGGGAAGAATGAGCAGTTCTTC. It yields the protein CASHGGSGKNEQFF.

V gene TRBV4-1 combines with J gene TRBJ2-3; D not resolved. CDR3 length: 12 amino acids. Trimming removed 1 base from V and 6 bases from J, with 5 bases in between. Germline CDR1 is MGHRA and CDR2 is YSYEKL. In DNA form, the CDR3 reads TGCGCCAGCAGCCAAGTTTTGGATACGCAGTATTTT. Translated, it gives CASSQVLDTQYF.

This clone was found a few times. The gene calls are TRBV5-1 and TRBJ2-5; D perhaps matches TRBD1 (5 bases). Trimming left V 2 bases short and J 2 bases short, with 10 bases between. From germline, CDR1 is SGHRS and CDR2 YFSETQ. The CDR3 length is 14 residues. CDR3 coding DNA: TGCGCCAGCAGCTTTTTTCAGGGACAAGAGACCCAGTACTTC. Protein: CASSFFQGQETQYF.